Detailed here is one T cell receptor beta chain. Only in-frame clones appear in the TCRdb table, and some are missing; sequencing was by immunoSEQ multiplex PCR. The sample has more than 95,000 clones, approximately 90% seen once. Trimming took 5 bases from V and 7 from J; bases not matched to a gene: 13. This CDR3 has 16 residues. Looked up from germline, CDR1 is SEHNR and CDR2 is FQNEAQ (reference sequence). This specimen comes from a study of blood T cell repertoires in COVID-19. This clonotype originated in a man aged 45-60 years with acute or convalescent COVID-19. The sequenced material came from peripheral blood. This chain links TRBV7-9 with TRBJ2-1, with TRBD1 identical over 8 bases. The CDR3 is CASSRRTGWGTNEQFF. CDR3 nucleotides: TGTGCCAGCAGCCGTAGGACAGGGTGGGGTACGAATGAGCAGTTCTTC.